This T cell receptor (beta chain) was identified in a study of blood T cell repertoires in COVID-19. The length of the CDR3 is 14 residues. Germline V gene data show CDR1 as SGHTA and CDR2 as FQGNSA. The V and J ends lost 1 base and 5 bases respectively, with 9 bases between them. In the study's own analysis: Amplified reference gene primers provided the basis for estimating nucleated cell counts. Assay used: immunoSEQ multiplex PCR; TCRdb lists only in-frame clones, some missing. The V and J calls and the clone size are those of that table, but D and trimming were determined from the DNA. The sample holds 350,000 to 550,000 clones, roughly nine tenths seen once. Participants had their cohort set by participant-reported clinical history. Each recovered donor of Cohort 3 presented with two negative PCRs, clearance, or symptom resolution.

The rearrangement joins TRBV7-2 to TRBJ1-5; unclear D gene. The sequencing input was PBMCs or T cells enriched from blood (not recorded which). The sequence was collected from a man aged 30 to 45 who had recovered from COVID-19. The CDR3 spells CASSLGPTDQPQHF. The CDR3 DNA is TGTGCCAGCAGCTTAGGGCCTACAGATCAGCCCCAGCATTTT.